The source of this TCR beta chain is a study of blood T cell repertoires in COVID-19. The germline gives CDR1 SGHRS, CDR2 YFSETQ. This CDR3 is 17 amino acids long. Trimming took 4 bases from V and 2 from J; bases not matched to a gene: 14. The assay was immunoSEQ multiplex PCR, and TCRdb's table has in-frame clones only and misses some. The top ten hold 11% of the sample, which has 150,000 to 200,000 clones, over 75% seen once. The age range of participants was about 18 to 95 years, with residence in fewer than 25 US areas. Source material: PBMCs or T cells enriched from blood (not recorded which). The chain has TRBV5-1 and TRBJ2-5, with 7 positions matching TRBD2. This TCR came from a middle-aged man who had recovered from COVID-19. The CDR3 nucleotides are TGCGCCAGCAGCCTGCATGGGGACGGGGGGTTTCAAGAGACCCAGTACTTC. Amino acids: CASSLHGDGGFQETQYF.